This T cell receptor (beta chain) came from a study of T cells after yellow fever vaccination. Germline CDR1 DFQATT, CDR2 SNEGSKA (reference sequence). With 5 bases removed from V and 7 bases from J, the gap between germline ends came to 8 bases. The CDR3 runs 11 residues. One entry per CDR3 protein results from TCRdb running MiXCR on the 5' RACE reads. The sample yields just under 600,000 distinct CDR3 sequences, roughly 14% seen once. This clonotype appeared a few times. The TCR originated in a man aged 30 to 45 who received the YFV17D yellow fever vaccine. The sample here was PBMCs, taken on the day of the yellow fever booster vaccination. V and J are TRBV20-1 and TRBJ2-2; D call uncertain. The DNA for the CDR3 is TGCAGTGCTCGCAATGGCGGGGAGCTGTTTTTT. Protein sequence: CSARNGGELFF.